This TCR beta chain originates from a study of cytotoxic CD8 clonotypes in ibrutinib-treated CLL. Study-level findings and limits: Patients had baseline clonality above age-matched healthy donors, and this clonality moved with circulating CD8+ T-cell counts. Sample timing was unmatched between remission and later-progressing patients; lymph nodes unstudied.

Investigators sought sequencing depths of between 1 in 200,000 and 1 in 1 million T cells. Here immunoSEQ multiplex PCR was the method, and the copy in TCRdb shows in-frame clones only, minus some. The sample has 200,000 to 250,000 clones; about three quarters are singletons. Regarding this clone: Its antigen is as yet unknown.

CDR1 and CDR2 (germline): MNHEY, SVGAGI. The CDR3 is 16 amino acids. The V end lost 4 bases, the J end lost 1 base, and 15 bases lay between the germline ends. The V and J genes are TRBV6-5 and TRBJ2-3; the D gene could be TRBD1 or TRBD2 (5 bases each). This material consisted of PBMCs, taken after 24 months of ibrutinib treatment. The receptor comes from a human donor with chronic lymphocytic leukemia. The CDR3 nucleotides are TGTGCCAGCAGTTGGGGGATGGCTTTGGGCACAGATACGCAGTATTTT. It yields the protein CASSWGMALGTDTQYF.